Sequencing of this TCR beta chain was carried out in a study of siplizumab effects on memory and regulatory T cells. Study-wide points: The drug siplizumab significantly decreased the alloreactive sequences that could be traced to unstimulated CD4+ memory cells. A small minority of alloreactive clones were mapped to unstimulated subsets.

Clones were sequenced by immunoSEQ multiplex PCR, and TCRdb holds only the in-frame ones, with some missing. The sample has about 27,000 clones, roughly 88% seen once. The CDR3 sequence is 14 residues long. This clone was seen a handful of times. The antigen remains undetermined. The V gene is TRBV21-1, the J gene TRBJ2-5; the table names TRBD2, a call not compared with the DNA. TRBV21-1 is designated a pseudogene. The TCR sequence derives from a human donor in good health. The sample taken for sequencing was memory CD4+ T cells sorted from blood. CDR3 DNA: TGTGCCAGCAACGAAAGAGCGGGAGTGGAGACCCAGTACTTC. This gives the protein CASNERAGVETQYF.